These 11 T cell receptor beta chains were all obtained from the same sample, sequenced in a study of blood T cell repertoires in COVID-19. The repertoire was sequenced with immunoSEQ multiplex PCR; TCRdb's copy has only in-frame clones and lacks some. The repertoire has just over 300,000 clones, approximately 86% of them found once; the top ten carry approximately 2.2%. Material for sequencing was peripheral blood. These receptors all stem from a man aged 18 to 30 with active or convalescent COVID-19.

The chain combines TRBV7-7 with TRBJ2-1, with a weak D call TRBD2 (6 bases). Germline CDR1 and CDR2: SSHAT and FNYEAQ (reference sequence). CDR3 length: 15 residues. Deletions cut 5 bases from V and 4 bases from J, with 15 bases between. CDR3 nucleotide sequence: TGTGCCAGCAGCCCGGGCGGGACCCGTTACAATGAGCAGTTCTTC. This sequence encodes CASSPGGTRYNEQFF.

This rearrangement joins TRBV10-3 to TRBJ1-2, with 7 bases lining up with TRBD1. CDR1 and CDR2 (germline): ENHRY, SYGVKD. The V and J ends lost 5 bases and 8 bases, in that order; junction bases with no gene match: 5. The CDR3 contains 12 residues. The CDR3: CAISWDSIGYTF. The DNA for the CDR3 is TGTGCCATCAGTTGGGACAGCATAGGCTACACCTTC.

The chain is built from TRBV6-2 or TRBV6-3 and TRBJ2-1; the match to TRBD2 covers 8 bases. This CDR3 comprises 16 residues. Per germline, CDR1 MNHEY and CDR2 SVGEGT. V dropped 4 bases and J dropped 8; count of bases not matched to a gene: 13. CDR3 in amino acids: CASSWSGSDLSDEQFF. The CDR3 DNA reads as TGTGCCAGCAGTTGGAGCGGGAGCGACCTTTCGGATGAGCAGTTCTTC.

The V gene is TRBV4-2, the J gene TRBJ1-2; TRBD1 is a possible D gene (6 bases). The germline V gene has CDR1 LGHNA and CDR2 YNFKEQ. The CDR3 sequence is 16 residues long. V shed 4 bases and J shed 0 bases, with 15 bases lying between them. The CDR3 bases are TGTGCCAGCAGCCTCACCGCTGGGGGCACTAACTATGGCTACACCTTC. Its protein product is CASSLTAGGTNYGYTF.

This chain links TRBV7-9 with TRBJ1-3; D is undetermined. Trimming cost V 3 bases and J 4 bases, with 4 bases left between them. The CDR3 is 12 amino acids. CDR1 and CDR2 from the germline V gene are SEHNR and FQNEAQ (reference sequence). The CDR3 DNA is TGTGCCAGCAGCTTCCAAGGAAACACCATATATTTT. Residues: CASSFQGNTIYF.

The V gene is TRBV14, the J gene TRBJ2-3, with 8 bases identical to TRBD1. The germline gives CDR1 SGHDN, CDR2 FVKESK. Trimming cost V 5 bases and J 4 bases; bases outside gene matches: 5. CDR3 size: 14 residues. The CDR3 DNA reads TGTGCCAGCAGCGGACAGGGTGGTCCAGATACGCAGTATTTT. This sequence encodes CASSGQGGPDTQYF.

This sequence joins TRBV13 and TRBJ1-6; D uncertain. The CDR3 is 13 amino acids. Trimming removed 3 bases at V and 7 bases at J, with 7 bases between. CDR1 is PRHDT and CDR2 is FYEKMQ in the germline V gene (reference sequence). The CDR3 spells CASSFRRNSPLHF. The CDR3 DNA is TGTGCCAGCAGCTTTCGGAGGAATTCACCCCTCCACTTT.

The chain is built from TRBV5-1 and TRBJ2-5, with TRBD1 as a possible D gene (6 bases). This CDR3 region has 13 residues. The germline V and J ends were trimmed by 4 bases and 13 bases, with 20 bases remaining between them. CDR1 and CDR2 (germline): SGHRS, YFSETQ. The CDR3 DNA reads as TGCGCCAGCAGCCCCGGGACAACAAATCTCTGGTACTTC. Its translation is CASSPGTTNLWYF.

The rearrangement uses TRBV7-9 and TRBJ1-1; D ambiguous. The CDR3 runs to 14 residues. Trimming took 6 bases from V and 3 from J, leaving 14 bases between them. Germline loops: CDR1 SEHNR, CDR2 FQNEAQ (reference sequence). CDR3 coding DNA: TGTGCCAGCAGGGAGCGGGGATCAGACACTGAAGCTTTCTTT. It translates to CASRERGSDTEAFF.

V gene TRBV28 combines with J gene TRBJ1-6; TRBD1 matches at 8 bases. Germline CDR1 and CDR2: MDHEN and SYDVKM. The V and J ends lost 3 bases and 7 bases, in that order; junction bases with no gene match: 8. This CDR3 is built from 16 residues. As DNA, the CDR3 is TGTGCCAGCAGTTTCACCGGGACAGGAAGAAATTCACCCCTCCACTTT. Translation: CASSFTGTGRNSPLHF.

The genes are TRBV9 and TRBJ1-1; D is unresolved. In germline, CDR1 is SGDLS, CDR2 YYNGEE. Trimming removed 0 bases from V and 5 bases from J, with 11 bases in between. CDR3 length: 14 amino acids. The CDR3, as DNA: TGTGCCAGCAGCGTAGGAGGGCTGTCGACTGAAGCTTTCTTT. Residues: CASSVGGLSTEAFF.